The 13 T cell receptor beta chains below come from one sample, sequenced in a study of T cells after yellow fever vaccination. MiXCR, applied by TCRdb to the 5' RACE reads, yields one record per CDR3 protein. Altogether approximately 24,000 distinct CDR3 sequences are present, less than 7% being singletons, with the ten largest covering 12%. The material sequenced was PBMCs, either bulk or a sorted T-cell subset (CD4+, CD8+, memory, or dextramer-sorted; not recorded which), taken 15 days after the yellow fever booster vaccination. These TCRs come from a young man who received the YFV17D yellow fever vaccine.

This clonotype was recorded at least ten times. The chain employs TRBV3-1 and TRBJ2-1, with 8 positions matching TRBD1. CDR1 is LGHDT, CDR2 YNNKEL, per germline (reference sequence). There are 14 residues in the CDR3. V trimming: 3 bases; J trimming: 5 bases; junction bases outside the gene matches: 3. For the CDR3, the DNA is TGTGCCAGCAGCCAGTGGACAGGGAACAATGAGCAGTTCTTC. It yields the protein CASSQWTGNNEQFF.

This clonotype has just a few counts. The chain couples TRBV30 to TRBJ2-7; 10 positions match TRBD1. Germline assignment: CDR1 GTSNPN and CDR2 SVGIG (reference sequence). The CDR3 consists of 14 residues. Trimming cost V 4 bases and J 1 base; bases outside gene matches: 4. The CDR3 sequence is CAWTRQGASYEQYF. The DNA of the CDR3 is TGTGCCTGGACCAGACAGGGGGCATCCTACGAGCAGTACTTC.

In this sample, this clonotype turned up many times. Here the CDR3 reads CASSLGPRGAIGTEAFF. The CDR3 bases are TGTGCCAGCAGCTTGGGTCCGAGGGGGGCCATAGGCACTGAAGCTTTCTTT. V usage is TRBV5-6 and J usage is TRBJ1-1; D is perhaps TRBD1 (6 bases). The germline CDR1 and CDR2 sequences are SGHDT and YYEEEE. V lost 0 bases, J lost 4 bases, and 19 bases lay in between. CDR3 length equals 17 residues.

A word on this clonotype: A read error may be the cause here, since a much bigger clone is one base away. The rearrangement joins TRBV5-6 to TRBJ2-5; D gene ambiguous. The V and J ends lost 0 bases and 2 bases respectively, with 11 bases between them. The CDR3 consists of 15 residues. Germline assignment: CDR1 SGHDT and CDR2 YYEEEE. The CDR3 reads CASSLARHGQETQYF. CDR3 nucleotides: TGTGCCAGCAGCTTGGCTAGACATGGTCAAGAGACCCAGTACTTC.

This clonotype was seen at least ten times. The V and J genes are TRBV29-1 and TRBJ2-5; D may correspond to TRBD1 or TRBD2 (5 bases each). V gave up 4 bases and J gave up 5 bases, with 11 bases separating them. CDR3 length: 12 amino acids. CDR1 and CDR2 (germline): SQVTM, ANQGSEA. In DNA, the CDR3 is TGCAGCGTTGTTGGGGGAAAGGAGACCCAGTACTTC. Translated: CSVVGGKETQYF.

The table lists this clonotype with many counts. The chain combines TRBV12-3 or TRBV12-4 with TRBJ2-7; D uncertain. CDR3 size: 15 residues. The ends were cut back, 2 bases at V and 6 bases at J, with 17 bases in the middle. The CDR3 here is CASSLLSGGRLEQYF. DNA for the CDR3: TGTGCCAGCAGTTTATTAAGTGGTGGGCGGCTCGAGCAGTACTTC.

This clonotype has a count of ten or more. V and J are TRBV27 and TRBJ2-7; D is unresolved. Trimming took 4 bases from V and 7 from J, leaving 11 bases between them. Per germline, CDR1 MNHEY and CDR2 SMNVEV (reference sequence). The CDR3 has 12 amino acids. CDR3 region: CASSSWGREQYF. DNA of the CDR3: TGTGCCAGCAGTTCCTGGGGTCGGGAGCAGTACTTC.

There are many counts of this clonotype. In nucleotides, the CDR3 is TGTGCCATCAGTGATTCAGGGGCCTACGAGCAGTACTTC. This translates into CAISDSGAYEQYF. The rearrangement links TRBV10-3 to TRBJ2-7; possible D gene TRBD1, 6 bases. This CDR3 region has 13 residues. The ends were cut back, 3 bases at V and 2 bases at J, with 8 bases in the middle. Germline V gene sequence: CDR1 ENHRY, CDR2 SYGVKD.

This clonotype was seen at least ten times. This chain connects TRBV10-3 to TRBJ2-3; a weak D match, TRBD2 (6 bases). This CDR3 region has 14 residues. Per the germline V gene, CDR1 is ENHRY and CDR2 is SYGVKD. V was cut by 7 bases and J by 4 bases, with 15 bases left in between. DNA for the CDR3: TGTGCCATCACCGCGGGGACTCGTGCAGATACGCAGTATTTT. Protein product: CAITAGTRADTQYF.

In its sample, this clonotype was seen many times. The V call is TRBV6-1, the J call TRBJ1-1, with TRBD1 matching over 7 bases. V dropped 1 base and J dropped 4; count of bases not matched to a gene: 15. The CDR3 contains 18 residues. Germline V gene sequence: CDR1 MNHNS, CDR2 SASEGT. The chain's CDR3 is CASSEGYLRRGKATEAFF. In nucleotides, the CDR3 is TGTGCCAGCAGTGAAGGGTACCTACGCAGGGGGAAGGCCACTGAAGCTTTCTTT.

This clonotype appeared many times. The genes are TRBV20-1 and TRBJ1-4, with unresolved D. Trimming shortened V by 0 bases and J by 8 bases, and 19 bases separated the two germline ends. The CDR3 length is 16 residues. Germline V CDR1 and CDR2: DFQATT, SNEGSKA (reference sequence). The CDR3 DNA reads TGCAGTGCTAGAGATCTACCGGGAAGGGAGGACGAAAAACTGTTTTTT. Its translation is CSARDLPGREDEKLFF.

Within the sample, this clonotype is medium-sized (0.01 to 0.1%). The chain has TRBV3-1 and TRBJ2-2; TRBD1 is a possible D gene (6 bases). The germline V and J ends were trimmed by 1 base and 1 base, with 16 bases remaining between them. This CDR3 comprises 18 residues. Per germline, CDR1 LGHDT and CDR2 YNNKEL (reference sequence). CDR3 bases: TGTGCCAGCAGCCAAGTCCCTGACATGACAGGGAACACCGGGGAGCTGTTTTTT. Protein product: CASSQVPDMTGNTGELFF.

Within the sample, this clonotype is medium-sized. The V call is TRBV7-2, the J call TRBJ2-5; no reliable D call. From germline, CDR1 is SGHTA and CDR2 FQGNSA. The CDR3 spans 13 residues. V lost 2 bases to trimming and J lost 5 bases, with 9 bases between them. CDR3 coding DNA: TGTGCCAGCAGCTTACAGCCTCCGGAGACCCAGTACTTC. Protein: CASSLQPPETQYF.